The 9 T cell receptor beta chains given below trace back to one sample, sequenced in a study of OX40 agonist ivuxolimab in advanced cancers. TCRdb keeps only in-frame clones here, not all; method: immunoSEQ multiplex PCR. The sample includes 90,000 to 100,000 clones, roughly 85% seen only once; the top ten take roughly 0.5%. The specimen comprised CD4+ or CD8+ T cells sorted from blood, sampled in a trial of the OX40 agonist ivuxolimab. These receptors were obtained from an adult with an advanced solid tumor such as melanoma, head and neck, liver or kidney cancer.

The rearrangement uses TRBV7-2 and TRBJ2-7, with 9 bases matching TRBD1. Trimming took 5 bases from V and 7 from J; bases not matched to a gene: 9. Germline V CDR1 and CDR2: SGHTA, FQGNSA. This CDR3 contains 14 residues. The CDR3 nucleotides read TGTGCCAGCAGCCGCTACAGGGGGCCTGGAGAGCAGTACTTC. Protein sequence: CASSRYRGPGEQYF. The full variable domain, rest sourced from reference TRBV7-2 and TRBJ2-7, is GAGVSQSPSNKVTEKGKDVELRCDPISGHTALYWYRQSLGQGLEFLIYFQGNSAPDKSGLPSDRFSAERTGGSVSTLTIQRTQQEDSAVYLCASSRYRGPGEQYFGPGTRLTVT.

This clone is a singleton in its sample. The CDR3 here is CASSYSDSSNEKLFF. The CDR3 nucleotides read TGTGCCAGCAGTTACTCGGACAGCTCTAATGAAAAACTGTTTTTT. V is TRBV6-5 and J is TRBJ1-4; the D gene is possibly TRBD1 (6 bases). This CDR3 is built from 15 residues. CDR1 is MNHEY, CDR2 SVGAGI, per germline. Trimming cost V 0 bases and J 3 bases, with 8 bases left between them.

The CDR3 DNA follows: TGTGCCAGCAGTGAAGCGACAGGGAGGGACCATCAGCCCCAGCATTTT. Its translation: CASSEATGRDHQPQHF. The rearrangement joins TRBV6-1 to TRBJ1-5; 7 nucleotides align to TRBD1. Looked up from germline, CDR1 is MNHNS and CDR2 is SASEGT. The V gene end was trimmed by 0 bases and the J gene end by 5 bases; junction bases not matched to a gene: 7. The CDR3 is 16 residues long.

V gene TRBV19 combines with J gene TRBJ2-1; 7 nucleotides agree with TRBD1. The V segment lost 8 bases and the J segment 6 bases; nucleotides outside the gene matches: 7. Germline V CDR1 and CDR2: LNHDA, SQIVND (reference sequence). The CDR3 has 13 residues. The DNA for the CDR3 is TGTGCCAGTCTAGACAGGGTACGCAATGAGCAGTTCTTC. It codes for CASLDRVRNEQFF.

The V call is TRBV2, the J call TRBJ1-2, with 7 bases aligning to TRBD1. The germline CDR1 and CDR2 sequences are SNHLY and FYNNEI. V dropped 6 bases and J dropped 2; count of bases not matched to a gene: 9. This CDR3 contains 15 residues. The CDR3 sequence is CASRSEGGSNYGYTF. The CDR3 nucleotides read TGTGCCAGCAGATCAGAAGGGGGCTCAAACTATGGCTACACCTTC. Drawing the rest from reference TRBV2 and TRBJ1-2, the complete variable domain is EPEVTQTPSHQVTQMGQEVILRCVPISNHLYFYWYRQILGQKVEFLVSFYNNEISEKSEIFDDQFSVERPDGSNFTLKIRSTKLEDSAMYFCASRSEGGSNYGYTFGSGTRLTVV.

This clone was seen once. V usage is TRBV2 and J usage is TRBJ2-1; D not certain. Germline CDR1 reads SNHLY; CDR2 reads FYNNEI. This CDR3 spans 11 amino acids. V shed 4 bases and J shed 9 bases, with 7 bases lying between them. The CDR3 loop is CASSGGGEQFF. CDR3 sequence (DNA): TGTGCCAGCAGTGGCGGCGGTGAGCAGTTCTTC.

This clone has just one count. CDR3 bases: TGTGCCAGCAGCTTCTTCCACCCTCAAACCACTGAAGCTTTCTTT. Its protein is CASSFFHPQTTEAFF. The chain links TRBV5-6 to TRBJ1-1; unclear D gene. V was trimmed by 2 bases and J by 4 bases, leaving 15 bases between them. CDR1 is SGHDT, CDR2 YYEEEE, per germline. This CDR3 region has 15 residues.

The CDR3 bases are TGTGCCAGCAGCGCCGCGGAGGGGCCGAACACCGGGGAGCTGTTTTTT. Residues: CASSAAEGPNTGELFF. The chain carries TRBV7-3 and TRBJ2-2, with D tentatively TRBD2 (6 bases). The germline V and J ends were trimmed by 5 bases and 0 bases, with 13 bases remaining between them. The germline V gene encodes CDR1 SGHTA and CDR2 FQGTGA. This CDR3 is built from 16 residues.

There are a few counts of this clone. The chain combines TRBV27 with TRBJ1-6; unclear D gene. This CDR3 comprises 13 residues. The V end was cut by 10 bases, the J end by 7 bases, with 14 bases between. CDR1 and CDR2 (germline): MNHEY, SMNVEV (reference sequence). The CDR3 sequence is CAILPGSNSPLHF. The DNA for the CDR3 is TGTGCCATTCTACCCGGGTCAAATTCACCCCTCCACTTT.